The next 13 T cell receptor beta chains were all read from a single sample in a study of regulatory T cells in long-lasting Graves disease. Time point noted: newly diagnosed GD, antithyroid drugs for less than 3 months. Extracted RNA from PBMCs served as the source of the TCR library. Building the TCR beta libraries relied on iRepertoire HTBI primers, and CDR3 regions underwent Arm-PCR. MiXCR was run by TCRdb on the multiplex PCR reads, yielding one entry per CDR3 protein. Of some 410,000 distinct CDR3 sequences listed, about 16% are singletons. A further study also used this sample, focusing on T cells in Graves' hyperthyroidism and ophthalmopathy.

Sequencing used peripheral blood mononuclear cells (PBMCs), obtained at new diagnosis, from a patient treated with antithyroid drugs. Every receptor here comes from a woman aged 25-40 years with Graves disease.

This sequence joins TRBV11-3 and TRBJ2-3, with a tentative D call TRBD2 (5 bases). The end of the DNA is better explained by TRBJ2-7, so the J call may be wrong. This CDR3 is built from 14 residues. Germline CDR1 reads SGHNT; CDR2 reads YENEEA. DNA for the CDR3: TGTGCCAGCAGCACACCTGACTACAACTACGAGCAGTACTTC. This translates into CASSTPDYNYEQYF.

This clonotype was recorded a few times. The rearrangement links TRBV6-1 to TRBJ1-2; weak D call: TRBD1 (6 bases). The ends were cut back, 6 bases at V and 0 bases at J, with 17 bases in the middle. CDR1 is MNHNS and CDR2 is SASEGT in the germline V gene. CDR3 length equals 16 residues. DNA of the CDR3: TGTGCCAGCAGACCTCCTGAGGGGGGACCTAACTATGGCTACACCTTC. Its translation is CASRPPEGGPNYGYTF.

This chain joins TRBV4-1 and TRBJ1-5, with a possible D match to TRBD1 (6 bases). Germline V gene data show CDR1 as MGHRA and CDR2 as YSYEKL. CDR3 size: 14 residues. Between the trimmed V and J ends, which lost 4 bases and 6 bases, there was a span of 13 bases. As DNA, the CDR3 is TGCGCCAGCAGCCGGGGGGGGGCAGGTCAGCCCCAGCATTTT. It yields the protein CASSRGGAGQPQHF.

The chain links TRBV28 to TRBJ2-2; 8 bases agree with TRBD1. V lost 8 bases, J lost 6 bases, and 11 bases stayed unmatched. The germline V gene has CDR1 MDHEN and CDR2 SYDVKM. This CDR3 spans 15 amino acids. For the CDR3, the DNA is TGTGCCAGCGGATTGACAGGGGTGGTGCCCGGGGAGCTGTTTTTT. Protein product: CASGLTGVVPGELFF.

This clonotype was counted only a few times. V usage is TRBV6-1 and J usage is TRBJ2-1; tentatively, D is TRBD2 (5 bases). The germline V gene has CDR1 MNHNS and CDR2 SASEGT. V dropped 11 bases and J dropped 6 bases, with 17 bases sitting between them. This CDR3 has 13 residues. The CDR3 DNA sequence: TGTGCCCCGGGGAGTTTAGAAGGCAATGAGCAGTTCTTC. Translating it yields CAPGSLEGNEQFF.

This clonotype was detected many times. The genes are TRBV4-3 and TRBJ1-2, with TRBD1 as a possible D gene (5 bases). V was clipped by 4 bases and J by 7 bases, with 13 bases between them. The CDR3 length is 13 residues. The germline V gene has CDR1 LGHNA and CDR2 YSLEER. As DNA, the CDR3 is TGCGCCAGCAGCCTCCGGGGGGGTGGTGGCTACACCTTC. It codes for CASSLRGGGGYTF.

This clonotype came up a few times. The rearrangement links TRBV10-3 to TRBJ1-2, with D possibly TRBD1 on 6 matching bases. Germline lookup yields CDR1 ENHRY and CDR2 SYGVKD. With 0 bases removed from V and 0 bases from J, the gap between germline ends came to 11 bases. The CDR3 is made up of 16 amino acids. CDR3 sequence (DNA): TGTGCCATCAGTGAGTCATTAGGGGACACTAACTATGGCTACACCTTC. This sequence encodes CAISESLGDTNYGYTF.

This clonotype was seen at least ten times. This chain connects TRBV20-1 to TRBJ2-2; 10 nucleotides align to TRBD2. Looked up from germline, CDR1 is DFQATT and CDR2 is SNEGSKA (reference sequence). The CDR3 runs 15 residues. V lost 6 bases, J lost 8 bases, and 12 bases stayed unmatched. CDR3 DNA sequence: TGCAGTGCCCGTACTAGCGGGAAATGGGAAGGGGAGCTGTTTTTT. This encodes CSARTSGKWEGELFF.

This clonotype was detected only a few times. The chain uses TRBV9 and TRBJ1-3, with D maybe TRBD1 (5 bases). CDR1 and CDR2 from the germline V gene are SGDLS and YYNGEE. The CDR3 extends over 15 amino acids. V lost 1 base and J 0 bases, leaving 8 bases between the germline ends. As DNA, the CDR3 is TGTGCCAGCAGCGTACAGGGATCCTCTGGAAACACCATATATTTT. It encodes CASSVQGSSGNTIYF. The entire variable domain, with the rest obtained from reference TRBV9 and TRBJ1-3, is as follows: DSGVTQTPKHLITATGQRVTLRCSPRSGDLSVYWYQQSLDQGLQFLIQYYNGEERAKGNILERFSAQQFPDLHSELNLSSLELGDSALYFCASSVQGSSGNTIYFGEGSWLTVV.

CDR3 amino acids: CASSQHPSSTNEKLFF. In nucleotides, the CDR3 is TGTGCCAGCAGCCAGCATCCTAGTTCAACTAATGAAAAACTGTTTTTT. This rearrangement joins TRBV11-2 to TRBJ1-4; D not resolved. V was trimmed by 5 bases and J by 0 bases, leaving 13 bases between them. Germline values: CDR1 SGHAT, CDR2 FQNNGV. The CDR3 length is 16 residues.

On this clonotype: Only one base separates this from a far larger clonotype, so it likely reflects a read error. The chain carries TRBV24-1 and TRBJ2-7, with TRBD2 matching 13 bases. J was trimmed by 7 bases and V by 0 bases; bases with no gene match: 17. Looked up from germline, CDR1 is KGHDR and CDR2 is SFDVKD. The CDR3 contains 20 residues. The CDR3 nucleotides read TGTGCCACCAGTGATTTGCAAGGTCGGACTAGCGGGAGCTCCTACAATGAGCAGTACTTC. This codes for CATSDLQGRTSGSSYNEQYF.

This clonotype was seen only a few times. The J gene is TRBJ1-6, the V gene TRBV6-9; tentatively, D is TRBD1 (5 bases). Germline V gene lookup returns CDR1 MNHGY and CDR2 SVAAGI. CDR3 size: 15 residues. V dropped 3 bases and J dropped 12 bases, with 18 bases sitting between them. Here the CDR3 DNA reads TGTGCCAGCAGTTACCGGGGCCTCGGGGGAGAACCCCTCCACTTT. Translation: CASSYRGLGGEPLHF.

Concerning this clonotype itself: Mismatch with germline at one junction end may stem from a read error. The genes are TRBV7-8 and TRBJ2-3; 7 nucleotides agree with TRBD1. CDR1 and CDR2 (germline): SGHVS, FQNEAQ. The CDR3 spans 17 residues. CDR3 in amino acids: CASTYSGSVSGGDTQYF. The DNA for the CDR3 is TGCGCCAGCACTTACTCAGGTAGCGTCTCAGGGGGAGATACGCAGTATTTT.